This TCR beta chain stems from a study of blood T cell repertoires in COVID-19. Study-wide background: The analysed material was cDNA or gDNA that came from T cells, B-cell-depleted T cells, or PBMCs.

As processed by the authors: For nucleated cells, counts were estimated from reference gene primer amplification. Generated by immunoSEQ multiplex PCR, the TCRdb table keeps only in-frame clones and is missing some. V and J calls and clone size come straight from that table; D and trimming were deduced from the DNA. Among some 260,000 clones listed, 88% were seen once. This CDR3 comprises 15 residues. The TCR originated in a human donor in a cohort sampled during active COVID-19. The specimen sequenced was peripheral blood. The V and J genes are TRBV21-1 and TRBJ1-6; the table's D call of TRBD1 was not tested on the DNA. TRBV21-1 is a listed pseudogene. The CDR3 nucleotides read TGTGCCAGCAGCACATCGGGACAGGAGAATTCACCCCTCCACTTT. Protein: CASSTSGQENSPLHF.